This TCR beta chain was identified in a study of blood T cell repertoires in COVID-19. About the study: Sample material is recorded as cDNA or gDNA derived from T cells, B-cell-depleted T cells, or PBMCs.

The data were produced by immunoSEQ multiplex PCR, yet TCRdb's version contains in-frame clones alone and is incomplete. Among approximately 400,000 clones listed, about 90% were seen once. The CDR3 extends over 11 amino acids. Germline values: CDR1 MDHEN, CDR2 SYDVKM. V gave up 3 bases and J gave up 11 bases, with 10 bases separating them. The chain combines TRBV28 with TRBJ1-1; D is unresolved. Input material: peripheral blood. The receptor was derived from a middle-aged man with acute or convalescent COVID-19. This CDR3 reads CASSLRARAFF. CDR3 DNA sequence: TGTGCCAGCAGTTTGCGCGCGAGGGCTTTCTTT.